This TCR beta chain was recovered during a study of shared clonotypes between healthy human individuals (dated by TCRdb to the early 2020s). At the level of the whole study: Three men and a couple of women, aged 18 to 49 years, made up the cohort. Per donor, leukapheresis produced somewhere between about 0.8 and 9 billion PBMCs. For each donor, three plates each were used for CD4 naive and CD4 memory, two plates were used for CD8 naive, and one plate was used for CD8 memory. Blood TCR repertoires of a handful of healthy adults were deeply sequenced to estimate repertoire size and the extent of clonotype sharing between individuals. Different laboratories and diverse techniques were used to prepare libraries and sequence TCR repertoires, to increase sequencing depth and limit assay-specific biases.

Using the deep immunoSEQ assay, multiplex PCR amplified TCR CDR3 regions from genomic DNA. For each cell subset, the extracted genomic DNA was distributed evenly across all wells of several immunoSEQ 96-well plates, and each plate served as one replicate. For sorted subsets, around 0.2 ug genomic DNA, equal to about 30,000 T cell genomes, was loaded into each replicate PCR. The purified libraries were quantified using a Qubit 3.0 fluorometer, sized with a Bioanalyzer 2100, and then quantified again using the KAPA Library Quantification kit. Each immunoSEQ 96-well plate was sequenced on its own single-read 150-cycle Illumina NextSeq 550 flow cell. The published analysis was carried out like this. Because only junctional sequences without quality scores were contained in the immunoSEQ output, filtering matching that applied to full-length reads could not be performed. To assign V/J genes and CDR3, sequences were annotated against IMGT germline references using PyIR, a Python wrapper for IgBLAST v1.9. Any read was removed if the V/J assignment was weak (E-value above 1e-6), the CDR3 was missing, or the read contained stop codons, out-of-frame junctions, or ambiguous translated residues. A V3J clonotype was defined by an identical inferred V gene, J gene, and CDR3 amino acid sequence. Percentage overlap between repertoires was computed as shared unique clonotypes divided by the size of the smaller repertoire. RTK rarefaction, the Chao1 estimator, and Recon v2.1 estimates of unobserved clonotypes were used to assess repertoire richness. OLGA was used to compute generation probabilities for all TCRbeta clonotypes that the gDNA method yielded from a handful of donors. In its TCRdb copy, this immuneACCESS table keeps in-frame sequences only and misses some clones. Where compared with another copy, unresolved V genes explain less than half of these, and the others have no known cause. Clone size and V and J calls were adopted from that table, with D and trimming inferred from the DNA. A total of 2 million to 3 million clones appear in this sample, 80% to 95% of them only once. Of the sample, 0.36% falls within the top ten clones.

Only one count was recorded for this clone. Its binding antigen is unknown. Base qualities were left out, and no much larger clone turns up one base away. This same CDR3 is encoded by further DNA sequences in the sample. Trimming costs V 0 bases and J 7 bases, and their ends lie 14 bases apart. The CDR3 covers 15 residues, taking in both the cysteine and the phenylalanine. The retained sequence is limited to the CDR3, 45 bases, with the frame set at the first base. Looking up the germline V gene yields CDR1 SGHRS and CDR2 YFSETQ. Healthy HIV-negative adults with no recently reported acute infections or vaccinations were included as donors. Every donor was a Caucasian adult living in Nashville, Tennessee, USA. CD4+ T cells were enriched by magnetic negative selection; naive cells were then positively selected on CD45RA, and the negative fraction formed the memory subset. Blood was collected by leukapheresis, and PBMCs were isolated by Ficoll-Histopaque density gradient centrifugation and then cryopreserved in liquid nitrogen vapor phase. Analytical flow cytometry was used to check the purity and quantity of each magnetically sorted T cell population. Genomic DNA was isolated from each sorted fraction and quantified by UV absorbance on a Nanodrop 2000c.

The full study reports these points: The small number of donors limited the genetic and exposure-history diversity represented. Sampling was restricted to blood, and TCR repertoires in tissues likely differ from the TCR repertoires found in blood. Based on pairwise subsampling, the degree of clonotype sharing among donors was expected to be affected by sequencing depth. Even with the large sequencing depth, rarefaction of the sorted-subset datasets indicated that sequencing was incomplete. Estimated clonotype richness was generally larger for naive than for memory subsets. Across a few donors, 5% to 6% of naive CD4, approximately 3.6% of naive CD8, roughly 2.2% of memory CD4, and about 0.4% of memory CD8 clonotypes were shared. Compared with non-shared clonotypes, clonotypes shared by all four sorted-subset donors had higher generation probabilities.

This TCR was recovered from a man between 18 and 29 years old in good health. Some clones in this sample may be carry-over from other donors' samples. The sequenced sample was naive CD4+ T cells from PBMCs. The meaning of the sample's cell subset or site label: CD45RA+ positively selected. In this chain, TRBV5-1 is recombined with TRBJ1-5; the D segment could be TRBD1, given 5 matching bases. Here is the DNA: TGCGCCAGCAGCTTGGCCGGGGCAGGGAACCAGCCCCAGCATTTT. Its protein reads: CASSLAGAGNQPQHF.